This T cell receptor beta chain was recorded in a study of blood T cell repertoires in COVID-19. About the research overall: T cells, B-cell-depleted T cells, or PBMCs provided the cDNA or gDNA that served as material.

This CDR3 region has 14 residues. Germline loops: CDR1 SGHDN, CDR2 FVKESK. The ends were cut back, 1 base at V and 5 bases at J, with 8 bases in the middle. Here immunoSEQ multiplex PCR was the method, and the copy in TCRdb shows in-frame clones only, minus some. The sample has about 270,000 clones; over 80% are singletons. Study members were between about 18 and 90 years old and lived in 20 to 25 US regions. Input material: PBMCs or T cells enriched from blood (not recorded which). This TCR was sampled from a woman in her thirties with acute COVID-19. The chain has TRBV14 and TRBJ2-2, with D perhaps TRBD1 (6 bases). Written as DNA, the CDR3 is TGTGCCAGCAGCCAAGTGACAGGTACCGGGGAGCTGTTTTTT. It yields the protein CASSQVTGTGELFF.